The subject of this entry is one T cell receptor (beta chain). Its specific antigen is unknown. Base qualities were left out, and no much larger clone turns up one base away. The data stem from a study of blood T cell repertoires in COVID-19 (dated by TCRdb to about 2020). Regarding the research as a whole: Samples covering the acute and convalescent phases of COVID-19 were provided by collaborators in the United States, Italy and Spain. HLA class I and class II types, where available, came from metadata supplied by the sample provider rather than from assay-based typing. The material from the prospective study consisted of cDNA or gDNA derived from T cells, B-cell-depleted T cells, or PBMCs. The samples were drawn from the first 160 participants of the ongoing ImmuneRACE study and from over 950 subjects provided by 6 global collaborators. The repertoires were released in a freely available public database meant as a resource for research on the immune response to SARS-CoV-2. A de-identified subject ID, COVID-19 status, age in years and sex were almost always included in the sample metadata. Subjects who had been exposed to COVID-19, were actively infected with it, or had recovered from it provided the deeply sampled blood TCRbeta repertoires that made up the dataset.

Whole blood was collected in K2EDTA tubes by collaborating institutions according to the institutions' own protocols. Collaborator samples were shipped for TCRbeta analysis as frozen whole blood, isolated PBMCs, or DNA extracted from either sample type. Results and caveats for the whole study, not just this receptor: Clinical and demographic metadata were provided uncurated, with the amount varying by source and participant.

TCRbeta CDR3 regions were amplified from genomic DNA using the immunoSEQ Assay, a bias-controlled multiplex PCR. As for the authors' bioinformatics: Within the assay, amplification of reference gene primers was used to estimate how many nucleated cells each sample contained. To quantify the absolute abundance of each unique TCRbeta CDR3 rearrangement, sequence reads were collapsed and filtered. For each sample, productive Simpson clonality was calculated as the square root of Simpson's diversity index across productive rearrangements. Sourced from immuneACCESS, this table was stored by TCRdb with only in-frame sequences that have V and J called. A share of the clones is absent; for the studies checked, an unresolved V gene accounts for under half, and the remainder has no known explanation. V, J and clone size derive from that table, while D and trimming were established from the DNA sequence. This sample is represented by roughly 150,000 clones; roughly four fifths of them were singletons. Clones ranked in the top ten supply roughly 15% of the sample.

Taken from cysteine to phenylalanine, the CDR3 has 13 residues. The entry retains the CDR3 DNA only, 39 bases that are in frame from base 1. The V and J ends are trimmed by 0 bases and 7 bases, leaving 7 bases between them. As encoded in the germline V gene, CDR1 is LGHNA while CDR2 is YSLEER. This receptor was obtained from a human donor with acute or convalescent COVID-19. The donor label of this sample is uncertain. The chain is encoded by TRBV4-3 joined to TRBJ1-5; the D gene is unclear. Source material: peripheral blood. The CDR3 here reads CASSQEAGQPQHF. The DNA sequence is given as TGCGCCAGCAGCCAAGAGGCTGGCCAGCCCCAGCATTTT.